This T cell receptor beta chain originates from a study of blood T cell repertoires in COVID-19. Study as a whole: From T cells, B-cell-depleted T cells, or PBMCs came the material, which was cDNA or gDNA.

Germline loops: CDR1 SGHRS, CDR2 YFSETQ. V lost 1 base to trimming and J lost 6 bases, with 8 bases between them. CDR3 size: 13 residues. The authors' processing: Cell counts per sample came from amplifying reference gene primers. The protocol was immunoSEQ multiplex PCR, while the TCRdb copy is restricted to in-frame clones and leaves out a portion. The D gene and trimming were derived from the DNA, and the V and J assignments and clone size from that table. The profile shows about 210,000 clones, 83% of them singletons. The sample was peripheral blood. The rearrangement joins TRBV5-1 to TRBJ2-1; D is uncertain. The receptor's source is a man in his fifties with active or convalescent COVID-19. CDR3 residues: CASSLSAFNEQFF. As DNA, the CDR3 is TGCGCCAGCAGCTTGAGCGCGTTCAATGAGCAGTTCTTC.